This T cell receptor (beta chain) was identified during a study of blood T cell repertoires in COVID-19 (dated by TCRdb to 2018 to 2021). Study-wide context: The collaborator samples originated in the United States, Italy and Spain and spanned the acute and convalescent phases of COVID-19. The repertoires were released in a freely available public database intended as a resource for research on the immune response to SARS-CoV-2. Where available, HLA class I and class II types were taken from metadata supplied by the sample provider and were not determined by assay-based typing. The prospective study material was composed of cDNA or gDNA derived from T cells, B-cell-depleted T cells, or PBMCs. The samples were drawn from two sources: the first 160 participants of the ongoing ImmuneRACE study, and approximately 1,300 subjects contributed by 6 global collaborators. The sample metadata nearly always contained a de-identified subject ID, COVID-19 status, age in years and sex. Deeply sampled blood TCRbeta repertoires from subjects exposed to, actively infected with, or recovered from COVID-19 were included in the dataset. What the study reported, not specific to this receptor: The amount of clinical and demographic metadata varied by source and participant and was provided uncurated.

As for this clone: No antigen is known for it. Base qualities are not at hand, and no much larger clone is one base apart.

Each collaborating institution followed its own protocols to collect whole blood in K2EDTA tubes. For TCRbeta analysis, collaborators shipped samples in one of three forms: frozen whole blood, isolated PBMCs, or DNA extracted from either of those sample types. TCRbeta CDR3 regions were amplified from genomic DNA using the immunoSEQ Assay, a bias-controlled multiplex PCR. In the source study's methods: Within the assay, amplification of reference gene primers was used to estimate how many nucleated cells each sample contained. To quantify the absolute abundance of each unique TCRbeta CDR3 rearrangement, sequence reads were collapsed and filtered. Productive Simpson clonality was computed per sample as the square root of Simpson's diversity index over productive rearrangements. As stored in TCRdb, this immuneACCESS dataset retains in-frame rearrangements with V and J assigned. A fraction of the clones does not appear; measured against another copy, unresolved V genes explain less than half of the discrepancy, and the remainder lacks a known reason. The V and J calls and clone size come from that table; D and trimming were worked out from the DNA. The sample includes about 200,000 clones, with around 90% observed a single time. Clones ranked in the top ten supply less than 0.7% of the sample.

The germline ends are 6 bases apart after V is trimmed by 2 bases and J by 0 bases. There are 14 amino acids in the CDR3, from cysteine to phenylalanine inclusive. The DNA shown is the 42-base CDR3, in frame from base 1. Looking up the germline V gene yields CDR1 SGHVS and CDR2 FQNEAQ. In this chain, TRBV7-8 is recombined with TRBJ2-3, with no confidently assigned D gene. The material sequenced was peripheral blood. This sequence originates from a man aged 50 to 59 with acute or convalescent COVID-19. The CDR3 reads CASSLTLSTDTQYF. The DNA sequence is TGTGCCAGCAGCTTAACCCTAAGCACAGATACGCAGTATTTT.